This TCR beta chain is from a study of blood T cell repertoires in COVID-19. The CDR3 covers 17 residues. V gave up 4 bases and J gave up 7 bases; unmatched junction bases: 14. Germline V lookup: CDR1 LGHDT, CDR2 YNNKEL (reference sequence). Measured with immunoSEQ multiplex PCR; TCRdb has only the in-frame clones, and not every one. The table lists under 250,000 clones, approximately 81% of them singletons. Specimen: peripheral blood. This receptor was obtained from a woman older than 75 with acute or convalescent COVID-19. This chain uses TRBV3-1 (or the pseudogene TRBV3-2) with TRBJ1-4; 8 bases line up with TRBD1. This chain's CDR3 is CASSPRQGRMVGEKLFF. As DNA, the CDR3 is TGTGCCAGCAGCCCAAGACAGGGGAGGATGGTGGGTGAAAAACTGTTTTTT.